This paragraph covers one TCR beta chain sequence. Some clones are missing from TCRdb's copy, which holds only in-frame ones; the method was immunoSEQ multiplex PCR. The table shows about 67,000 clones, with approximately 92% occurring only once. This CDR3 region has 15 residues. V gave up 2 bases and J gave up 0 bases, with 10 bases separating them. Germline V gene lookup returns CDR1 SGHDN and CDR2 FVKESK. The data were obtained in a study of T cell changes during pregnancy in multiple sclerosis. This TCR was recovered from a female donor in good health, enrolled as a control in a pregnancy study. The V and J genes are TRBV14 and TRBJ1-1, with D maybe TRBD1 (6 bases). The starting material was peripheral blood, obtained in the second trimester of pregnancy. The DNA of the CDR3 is TGTGCCAGCAGCCAACTCAGGGACATGAACACTGAAGCTTTCTTT. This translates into CASSQLRDMNTEAFF.